This TCR beta chain was sequenced during a study of blood T cells in healthy people across ages. Germline V gene data show CDR1 as DFQATT and CDR2 as SNEGSKA (reference sequence). The CDR3 is 13 amino acids. A sample-barcoded 5' primer and a J-beta primer mix were used in a second PCR of roughly 7 to 11 cycles. TCRdb itself ran the 5' RACE reads through MiXCR, one entry per CDR3 protein. This sample has 550,000 to 750,000 distinct CDR3 sequences, with about 21% found just once. This clonotype was seen a few times. The source is a man between 65 and 85 years old in good health. The chain is built from TRBV20-1 and TRBJ2-5; possible D gene TRBD1, 5 bases. The J call may be mistaken, given a closer DNA end match to TRBJ2-7. The sample was blood. CDR3 sequence: CSARQGSFYEQYF. CDR3 coding DNA: TGCAGTGCTAGACAGGGTTCCTTCTACGAGCAGTACTTC.